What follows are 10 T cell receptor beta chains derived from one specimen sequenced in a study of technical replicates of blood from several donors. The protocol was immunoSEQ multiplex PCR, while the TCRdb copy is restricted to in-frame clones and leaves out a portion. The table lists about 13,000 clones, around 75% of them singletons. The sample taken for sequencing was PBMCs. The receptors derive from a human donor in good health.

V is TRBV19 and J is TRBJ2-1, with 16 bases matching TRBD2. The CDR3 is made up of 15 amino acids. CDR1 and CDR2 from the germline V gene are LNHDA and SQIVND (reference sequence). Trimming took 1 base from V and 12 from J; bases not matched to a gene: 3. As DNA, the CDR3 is TGTGCCAGTAGTATAGCCGGGACTAGCGGGAGGGGGCAGTTCTTC. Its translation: CASSIAGTSGRGQFF.

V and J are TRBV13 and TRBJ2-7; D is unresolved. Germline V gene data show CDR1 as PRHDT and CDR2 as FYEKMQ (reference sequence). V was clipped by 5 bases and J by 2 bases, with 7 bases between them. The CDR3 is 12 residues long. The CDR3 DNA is TGTGCCAGCAGCCTCAGGACCTACGAGCAGTACTTC. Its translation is CASSLRTYEQYF. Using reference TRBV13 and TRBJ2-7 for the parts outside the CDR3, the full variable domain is AAGVIQSPRHLIKEKRETATLKCYPIPRHDTVYWYQQGPGQDPQFLISFYEKMQSDKGSIPDRFSAQQFSDYHSELNMSSLELGDSALYFCASSLRTYEQYFGPGTRLTVT.

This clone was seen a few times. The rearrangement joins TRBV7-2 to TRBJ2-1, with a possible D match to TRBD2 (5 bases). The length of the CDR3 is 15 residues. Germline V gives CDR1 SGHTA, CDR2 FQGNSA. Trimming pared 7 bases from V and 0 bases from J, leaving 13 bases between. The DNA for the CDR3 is TGTGCCAGCACCCTAGGACTCTCCTCCTACAATGAGCAGTTCTTC. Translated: CASTLGLSSYNEQFF.

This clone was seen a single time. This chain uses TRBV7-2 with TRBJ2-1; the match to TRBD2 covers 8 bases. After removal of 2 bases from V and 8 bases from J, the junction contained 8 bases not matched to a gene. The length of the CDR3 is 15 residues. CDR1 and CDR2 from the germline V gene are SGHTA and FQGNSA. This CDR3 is CASSLSGRRIDEQFF. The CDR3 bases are TGTGCCAGCAGCTTAAGCGGGAGAAGAATAGATGAGCAGTTCTTC. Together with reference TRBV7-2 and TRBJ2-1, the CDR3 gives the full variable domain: GAGVSQSPSNKVTEKGKDVELRCDPISGHTALYWYRQSLGQGLEFLIYFQGNSAPDKSGLPSDRFSAERTGGSVSTLTIQRTQQEDSAVYLCASSLSGRRIDEQFFGPGTRLTVL.

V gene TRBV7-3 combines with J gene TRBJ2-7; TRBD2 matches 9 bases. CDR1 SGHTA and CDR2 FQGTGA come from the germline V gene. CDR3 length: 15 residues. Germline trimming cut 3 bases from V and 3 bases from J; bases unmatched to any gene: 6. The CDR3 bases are TGTGCCAGCAGCTTTAGCGGGAGTGGGATCTACGAGCAGTACTTC. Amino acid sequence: CASSFSGSGIYEQYF.

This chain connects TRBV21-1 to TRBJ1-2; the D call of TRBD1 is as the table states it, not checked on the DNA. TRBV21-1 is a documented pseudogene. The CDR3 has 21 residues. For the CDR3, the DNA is TGTGCCAGCAGCAAAGCGCTTTTGCCCAGGGAAGGGACAGCCGATCCTTATGGCTACACCTTC. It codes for CASSKALLPREGTADPYGYTF.

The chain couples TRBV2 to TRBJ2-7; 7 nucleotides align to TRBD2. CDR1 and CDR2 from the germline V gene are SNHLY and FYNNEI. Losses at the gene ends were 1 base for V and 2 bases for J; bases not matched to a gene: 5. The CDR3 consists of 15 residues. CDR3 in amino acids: CASSEVSSGTYEQYF. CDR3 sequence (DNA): TGTGCCAGCAGTGAAGTATCAAGCGGGACCTACGAGCAGTACTTC.

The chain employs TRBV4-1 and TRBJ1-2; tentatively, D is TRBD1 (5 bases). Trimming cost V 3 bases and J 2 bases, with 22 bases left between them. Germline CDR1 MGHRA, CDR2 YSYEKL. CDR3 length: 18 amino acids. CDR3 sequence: CASSHEPGLRGLNYGYTF. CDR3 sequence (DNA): TGCGCCAGCAGCCACGAACCGGGACTACGAGGATTAAACTATGGCTACACCTTC.

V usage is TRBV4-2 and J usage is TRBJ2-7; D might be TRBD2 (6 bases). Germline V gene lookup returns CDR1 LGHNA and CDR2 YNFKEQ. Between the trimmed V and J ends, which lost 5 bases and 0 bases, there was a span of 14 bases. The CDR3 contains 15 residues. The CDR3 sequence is CASSEGDSSSYEQYF. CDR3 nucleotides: TGTGCCAGCAGCGAAGGGGACTCTAGCTCCTACGAGCAGTACTTC.

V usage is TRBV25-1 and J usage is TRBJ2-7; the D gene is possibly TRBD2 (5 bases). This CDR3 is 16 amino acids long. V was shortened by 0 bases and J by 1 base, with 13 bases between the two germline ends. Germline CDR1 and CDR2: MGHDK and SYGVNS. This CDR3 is CASSEYSSGISYEQYF. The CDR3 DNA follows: TGTGCCAGCAGTGAATATTCCTCCGGGATATCCTACGAGCAGTACTTC.